The rows below give T cell receptor beta chains drawn from one sample of a study of shared clonotypes between healthy human individuals. Assay used: immunoSEQ multiplex PCR; TCRdb lists only in-frame clones, some missing. The sample shows roughly 890,000 clones, 92% of them seen only once. The specimen was naive CD8+ T cells sorted from blood. The receptors come from a man aged 25-45 years in good health. The conserved cysteine and the conserved F or W are not part of the CDR3 here. Fields, in order: D gene, V gene, J gene, CDR3 protein. A D gene is named only where the DNA matches it firmly.

>TRBD1|TRBV7-9|TRBJ1-1
ASLKGGSMNTEAF
>NA|TRBV23-1|TRBJ2-7
AEPLWGEPYEQY
>NA|TRBV9|TRBJ1-1
ASSLGRGTEAF
>NA|TRBV7-6|TRBJ2-3
ASSLASLVRSDTQY
>NA|TRBV28|TRBJ2-6
ASSLWGEGSGANVLT
>NA|TRBV7-9|TRBJ2-7
ASSSLARAGPYEQY
>TRBD2|TRBV2|TRBJ2-7
ASSDGLAKSSYEQY
>NA|TRBV4-3|TRBJ2-7
ASSQDRTAGYEQY
>TRBD1|TRBV4-1|TRBJ2-4
ASSQEGDRAGAKNIQY
>NA|TRBV27|TRBJ2-1
ASSLASWGYNEQF
>TRBD1|TRBV27|TRBJ2-2
ASSLSPGVTGAGELF
>NA|TRBV4-3|TRBJ2-7
ASSSGLTYEQY
>TRBD1|TRBV10-1|TRBJ2-7
ASSGDSYEQY
>NA|TRBV27|TRBJ2-7
ASSFQGNNEQY
>TRBD1|TRBV19|TRBJ1-2
ASSIIRGPGDGYT
>TRBD2|TRBV9|TRBJ2-3
ASSVEPSGRVTDTQY
>TRBD2|TRBV7-9|TRBJ2-7
ASSLALDWSGAQY
>TRBD1|TRBV7-3|TRBJ2-1
ASSSPQDRGNEQF
>TRBD2|TRBV4-1|TRBJ2-2
ASSQERGGTGELF
>NA|TRBV9|TRBJ1-2
ASSAPDRNYGYT
>NA|TRBV27|TRBJ2-7
ASGEAALEQY
>NA|TRBV11-2|TRBJ2-7
ASSSGAPHYEQY
>NA|TRBV27|TRBJ2-4
ASTTGTGGIQY
>TRBD1|TRBV10-2|TRBJ1-2
ASSESFRDSNYGYT
>TRBD2|TRBV5-4|TRBJ2-1
ASSLAGGIDNEQF
>NA|TRBV7-9|TRBJ2-5
ASSLLLEGLRETQY
>NA|TRBV7-9|TRBJ1-5
ASSLSAGDQPQH
>NA|TRBV5-1|TRBJ1-2
ASSLVEDGVYGYT
>NA|TRBV7-9|TRBJ1-4
ASSLGGVFNEKLF
>TRBD1|TRBV27|TRBJ1-2
ASSLSGTGVLEHYGYT
>NA|TRBV5-5|TRBJ2-3
ASSRGETSTDTQY
>NA|TRBV4-1|TRBJ2-7
ASSQSRTLSYEQY
>TRBD1|TRBV27|TRBJ1-2
ASGDRGLGYT
>NA|TRBV7-6|TRBJ2-1
ASSPDQAGYSYNEQF
>TRBD1|TRBV5-4|TRBJ1-1
ASSDTGATEAF
>TRBD1|TRBV10-3|TRBJ2-7
AISEPGQASSYEQY
>TRBD2|TRBV10-3|TRBJ2-7
AISESRGGRVPYEQY
>NA|TRBV7-6|TRBJ2-2
ASRGRTDLTGELF
>TRBD1|TRBV7-9|TRBJ2-7
ASSPTGTGSRVQY
>NA|TRBV5-1|TRBJ2-5
ASSDWELHQETQY
>NA|TRBV6-6|TRBJ2-2
ATPVADQPFTGELF
>TRBD2|TRBV6-1|TRBJ2-1
ASSEGRTSGHEQF
>NA|TRBV6-6|TRBJ1-5
ASRRSTEAYQPQH
>TRBD1|TRBV5-1|TRBJ1-1
ASSNDRVTEAF
>TRBD2|TRBV7-6|TRBJ2-7
ASSSGLAVEQY
>NA|TRBV7-6|TRBJ2-1
ASSLEVGDLNEQF
>TRBD1|TRBV29-1|TRBJ2-5
SAGPRDREQETQY
>TRBD1|TRBV27|TRBJ2-7
ASSYGQGMGHEQY
>NA|TRBV27|TRBJ2-6
ASRTGGSGANVLT
>TRBD2|TRBV19|TRBJ2-1
ASSIGLAGGIEQF
>NA|TRBV6-5|TRBJ2-7
ASSPDSSYEQY
>NA|TRBV15|TRBJ1-1
ATSRAVDSEAF
>TRBD2|TRBV9|TRBJ2-7
ASSGASGTLSYEQY
>TRBD1|TRBV15|TRBJ1-2
ATSRDRTGEGAGGYT
>TRBD2|TRBV19|TRBJ2-3
ATSASGSTDTQY
>NA|TRBV27|TRBJ2-7
ASSFARSSYEQY
>TRBD2|TRBV25-1|TRBJ2-7
ASTTTGTSGYEQY
>NA|TRBV2|TRBJ1-2
ASSGGSSYGYT
>TRBD2|TRBV2|TRBJ2-3
ASSPGLAGLEITDTQY